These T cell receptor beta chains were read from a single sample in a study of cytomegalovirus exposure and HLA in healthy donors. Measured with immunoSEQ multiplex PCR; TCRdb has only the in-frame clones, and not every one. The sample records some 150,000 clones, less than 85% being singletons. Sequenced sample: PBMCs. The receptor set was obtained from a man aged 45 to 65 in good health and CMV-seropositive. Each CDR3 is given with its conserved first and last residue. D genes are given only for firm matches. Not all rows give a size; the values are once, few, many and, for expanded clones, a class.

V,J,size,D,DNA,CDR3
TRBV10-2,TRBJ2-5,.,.,TGCGCCAGCAGTGAAGTGTCCCTACAGTATGAGACCCAGTACTTC,CASSEVSLQYETQYF
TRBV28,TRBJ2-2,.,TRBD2,TGTGCCAGCAGTTTAAATTCCGGACTAGCGGGACTTTTTCTCACCGGGGAGCTGTTTTTT,CASSLNSGLAGLFLTGELFF
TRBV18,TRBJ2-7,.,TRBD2,TGTGCCAGCACGGAGGGCAGGGAGGGCTACGAGCAGTACTTC,CASTEGREGYEQYF
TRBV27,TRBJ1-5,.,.,TGTGCCAGCAGTCCCCCGAGGCGGTCCAATCAGCCCCAGCATTTT,CASSPPRRSNQPQHF
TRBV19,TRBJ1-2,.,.,TGTGCCAGTAGAGGTCGAGGGCAGCCCACTAACTATGGCTACACCTTC,CASRGRGQPTNYGYTF
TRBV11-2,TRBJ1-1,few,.,TGTGCCAGCAGCGATGGTGGGGACTCTGAAGCTTTCTTT,CASSDGGDSEAFF
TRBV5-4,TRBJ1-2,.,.,TGTGCCAGCAGCCCGAAAGACAGCTATGGCTACACCTTC,CASSPKDSYGYTF
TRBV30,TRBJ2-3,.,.,TGTGCCTGGAGTCCTAGGGATACGCAGTATTTT,CAWSPRDTQYF
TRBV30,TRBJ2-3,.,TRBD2,TGTGCCTGGACAGGACTGGGGGGGACAGATACGCAGTATTTT,CAWTGLGGTDTQYF
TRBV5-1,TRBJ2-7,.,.,TGCGCCAGCAGCCCGACAGCGTATGCCACCTACGAGCAGTACTTC,CASSPTAYATYEQYF
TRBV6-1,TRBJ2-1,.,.,TGTGCCAGCAGTGAAGATAGAGGAACCCCAGAGTTCTTC,CASSEDRGTPEFF
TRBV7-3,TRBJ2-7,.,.,TGTGCCAGCAGCTTCGGTCCTAGCGCTTCCTACGAGCAGTACTTC,CASSFGPSASYEQYF
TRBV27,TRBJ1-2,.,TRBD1,TGTGCCAGCAGTATGACTCAGACAGGGAATGGCTACACCTTC,CASSMTQTGNGYTF
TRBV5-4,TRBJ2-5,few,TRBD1,TGTGCCAGCAGCCCACAGGGGCAGGAGACCCAGTACTTC,CASSPQGQETQYF
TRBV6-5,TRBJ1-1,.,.,TGTGCCAGCAGCCCCTTGTCGGGGGGCGGTACTGAAGCTTTCTTT,CASSPLSGGGTEAFF
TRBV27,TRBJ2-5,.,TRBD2,TGTGCCAGCAGTTGGTCGTCTAGCGGGAGTAGGGAGACCCAGTACTTC,CASSWSSSGSRETQYF
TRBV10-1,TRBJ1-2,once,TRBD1,TGCGCCAGCAGTCCTGGGGGACAGGGATACGGCTACACCTTC,CASSPGGQGYGYTF
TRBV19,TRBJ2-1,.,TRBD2,TGTGCCAGCCAGAAGGGGGGGGGAGGCGGGAGGGCCTATGAGCAGTTCTTC,CASQKGGGGGRAYEQFF
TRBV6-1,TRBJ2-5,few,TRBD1,TGTGCCAGCAGTGAATGGGACAGGGGGCGAGAAGAGACCCAGTACTTC,CASSEWDRGREETQYF
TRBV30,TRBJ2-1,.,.,TGTGCCTGGACAGGGGCCTCCTACAATGAGCAGTTCTTC,CAWTGASYNEQFF
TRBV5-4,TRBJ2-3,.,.,TGTGCCAGCAGTCTTAGCACAGATACGCAGTATTTT,CASSLSTDTQYF
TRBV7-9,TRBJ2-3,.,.,TGTGCCAGCAGCACTCCAGATACGCAGTATTTT,CASSTPDTQYF
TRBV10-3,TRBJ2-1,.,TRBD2,TGTGCCATCAGCCCAACGACTAGCCCCTACAATGAGCAGTTCTTC,CAISPTTSPYNEQFF
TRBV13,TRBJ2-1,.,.,TGTGCCAGCAGCTTAGGGCGGGACTACAATGAGCAGTTCTTC,CASSLGRDYNEQFF
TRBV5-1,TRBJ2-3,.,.,TGCGCCAGCAGGCGCGCTGTAGCAGATACGCAGTATTTT,CASRRAVADTQYF
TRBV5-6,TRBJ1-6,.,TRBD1,TGTGCCAGCAGCTCCGACAGGGACTATAATTCACCCCTCCACTTT,CASSSDRDYNSPLHF
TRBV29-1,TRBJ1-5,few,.,TGCAGCGTCGCAGGGTCAAGCAATCAGCCCCAGCATTTT,CSVAGSSNQPQHF
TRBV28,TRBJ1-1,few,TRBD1,TGTGCCAGCAGGCGAACAGGGGGATCCACTGAAGCTTTCTTT,CASRRTGGSTEAFF
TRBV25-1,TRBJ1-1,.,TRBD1,TGTGCCAGCAGGGATGGACAGGGGCTGGCTTTCTTT,CASRDGQGLAFF
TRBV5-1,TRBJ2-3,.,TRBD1,TGCGCCAGCAGCTTTACACAGGGGGATACGCAGTATTTT,CASSFTQGDTQYF
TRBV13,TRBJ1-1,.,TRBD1,TGTGCCAGCAGCGGCGGACAGGGGGCGCGGGCTGAAGCTTTCTTT,CASSGGQGARAEAFF
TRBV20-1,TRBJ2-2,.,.,TGCAGTGCCGCGGATCCCGGGGAGCTGTTTTTT,CSAADPGELFF
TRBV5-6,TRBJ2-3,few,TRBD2,TGTGCCAGCAGCTTGGCCGGGCTAGCGGGAGGAAGCACAGATACGCAGTATTTT,CASSLAGLAGGSTDTQYF
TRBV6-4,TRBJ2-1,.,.,TGTGCCAGCAGTACCGAGGACTATTCGCCGTACAATGAGCAGTTCTTC,CASSTEDYSPYNEQFF